This T cell receptor (beta chain) came from a study of CD8 T cells in Susac syndrome. General observations from the study: The number of individuals included in the study's TCR sequencing and HLA analysis was acknowledged as relatively small.

The study sequenced TCR beta in blood CD8+ and CD4+ T cells. When the RNA was reverse transcribed, random hexamers were used with an input of about 0.45 to 1 ug. TCRdb redid the calling of the immunoSEQ multiplex PCR reads with MiXCR, one entry per CDR3 protein. The sample lists 250,000 to 350,000 distinct CDR3 sequences; roughly 85% were seen once. A remark on this clonotype: The target antigen is unknown.

Germline V gene sequence: CDR1 SGHRS, CDR2 YFSETQ. V lost 4 bases to trimming and J lost 1 base; unmatched junction nucleotides: 8. The CDR3 totals 18 residues. The material sequenced was CD8+ T cells from PBMCs. The receptor was derived from a human donor with multiple sclerosis. The chain carries TRBV5-1 and TRBJ2-6; 10 positions match TRBD2. The CDR3 coding sequence is TGCGCCAGCAGCCTGGCACTTAGCGGGAGGTCTGGGGCCAACGTCCTGACTTTC. Translated: CASSLALSGRSGANVLTF.